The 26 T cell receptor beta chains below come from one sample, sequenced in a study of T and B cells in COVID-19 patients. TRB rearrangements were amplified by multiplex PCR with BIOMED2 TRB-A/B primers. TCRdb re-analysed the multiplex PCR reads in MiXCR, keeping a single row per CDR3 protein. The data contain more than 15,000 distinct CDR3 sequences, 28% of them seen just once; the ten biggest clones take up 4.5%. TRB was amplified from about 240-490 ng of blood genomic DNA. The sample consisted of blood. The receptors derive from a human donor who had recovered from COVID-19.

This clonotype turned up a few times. CDR3 amino acids: CASRGGQAGELFF. The CDR3 nucleotides are TGCGCCAGCAGAGGGGGGCAGGCCGGGGAGCTGTTTTTT. V gene TRBV5-1 combines with J gene TRBJ2-2; D is possibly TRBD1 or TRBD2 (6 bases each). V was trimmed by 5 bases and J by 6 bases, leaving 11 bases between them. Germline V gene sequence: CDR1 SGHRS, CDR2 YFSETQ. This CDR3 is built from 13 residues. The whole variable domain, filled in from reference TRBV5-1 and TRBJ2-2, reads KAGVTQTPRYLIKTRGQQVTLSCSPISGHRSVSWYQQTPGQGLQFLFEYFSETQRNKGNFPGRFSGRQFSNSRSEMNVSTLELGDSALYLCASRGGQAGELFFGEGSRLTVL.

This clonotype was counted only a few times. The CDR3, as DNA: TGTGCCACCACTAGGGGAGGGGGCCTCAGCAATGAGCAGTTCTTC. Its translation is CATTRGGGLSNEQFF. The chain recombines TRBV6-2 or TRBV6-3 with TRBJ2-1; D possibly uses TRBD1 or TRBD2 (7 bases each). Germline V gene sequence: CDR1 MNHEY, CDR2 SVGEGT. The CDR3 runs to 15 residues. The V end lost 10 bases, the J end lost 6 bases, and 22 bases lay between the germline ends.

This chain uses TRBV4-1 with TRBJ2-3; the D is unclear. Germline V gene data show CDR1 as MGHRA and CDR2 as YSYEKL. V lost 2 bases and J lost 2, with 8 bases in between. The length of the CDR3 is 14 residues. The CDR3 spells CASSQRRTTDTQYF. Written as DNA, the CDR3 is TGCGCCAGCAGCCAAAGAAGGACCACAGATACGCAGTATTTT.

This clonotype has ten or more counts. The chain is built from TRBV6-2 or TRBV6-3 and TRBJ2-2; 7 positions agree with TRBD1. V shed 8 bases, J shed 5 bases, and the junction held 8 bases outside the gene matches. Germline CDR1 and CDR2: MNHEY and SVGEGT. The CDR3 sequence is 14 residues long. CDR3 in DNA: TGTGCCAGCCTGGACAGGCAAGGAACCGGGGAGCTGTTTTTT. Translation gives CASLDRQGTGELFF.

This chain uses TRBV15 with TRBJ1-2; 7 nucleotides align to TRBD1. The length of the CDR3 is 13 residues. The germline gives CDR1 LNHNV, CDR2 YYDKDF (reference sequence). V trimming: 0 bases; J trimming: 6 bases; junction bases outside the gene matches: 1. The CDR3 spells CATSRDRGDGYTF. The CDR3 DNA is TGTGCCACCAGCAGAGACAGGGGGGATGGCTACACCTTC.

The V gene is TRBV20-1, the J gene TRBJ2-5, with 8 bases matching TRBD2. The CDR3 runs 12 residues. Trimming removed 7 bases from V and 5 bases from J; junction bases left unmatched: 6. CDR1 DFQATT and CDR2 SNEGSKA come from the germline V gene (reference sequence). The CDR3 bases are TGCAGTGTTAGTGGCGGGGGGGAGACCCAGTACTTC. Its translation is CSVSGGGETQYF.

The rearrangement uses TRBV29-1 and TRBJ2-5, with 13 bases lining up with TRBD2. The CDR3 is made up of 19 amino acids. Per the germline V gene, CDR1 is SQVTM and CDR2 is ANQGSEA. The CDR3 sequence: CSARDVGLAGETVGGTQYF. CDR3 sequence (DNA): TGCAGTGCTAGAGATGTAGGACTAGCGGGGGAGACCGTCGGGGGGACCCAGTACTTC.

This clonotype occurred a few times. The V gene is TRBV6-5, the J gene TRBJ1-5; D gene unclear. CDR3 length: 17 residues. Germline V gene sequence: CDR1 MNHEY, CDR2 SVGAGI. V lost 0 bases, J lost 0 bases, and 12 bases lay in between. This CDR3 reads CASSYSRYTISNQPQHF. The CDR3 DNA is TGTGCCAGCAGTTACTCCAGATACACTATTAGCAATCAGCCCCAGCATTTT.

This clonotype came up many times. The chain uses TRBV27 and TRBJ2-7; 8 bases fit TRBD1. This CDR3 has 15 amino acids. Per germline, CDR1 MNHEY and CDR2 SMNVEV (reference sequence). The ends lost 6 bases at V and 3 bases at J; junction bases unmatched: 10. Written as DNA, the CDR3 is TGTGCCAGCAGCCGACCGGGACAGGCAAACTACGAGCAGTACTTC. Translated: CASSRPGQANYEQYF.

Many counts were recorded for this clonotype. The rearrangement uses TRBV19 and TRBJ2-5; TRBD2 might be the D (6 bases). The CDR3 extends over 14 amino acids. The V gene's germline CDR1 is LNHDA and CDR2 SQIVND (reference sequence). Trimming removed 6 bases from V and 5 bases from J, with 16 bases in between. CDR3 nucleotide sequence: TGTGCCAGTAGGCCAGGGACTTCCGCGGAGACCCAGTACTTC. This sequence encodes CASRPGTSAETQYF.

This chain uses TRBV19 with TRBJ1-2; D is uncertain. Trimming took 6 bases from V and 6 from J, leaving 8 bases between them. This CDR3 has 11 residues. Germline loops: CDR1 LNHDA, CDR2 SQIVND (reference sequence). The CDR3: CASRTGDGYTF. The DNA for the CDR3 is TGTGCCAGTAGGACCGGGGATGGCTACACCTTC.

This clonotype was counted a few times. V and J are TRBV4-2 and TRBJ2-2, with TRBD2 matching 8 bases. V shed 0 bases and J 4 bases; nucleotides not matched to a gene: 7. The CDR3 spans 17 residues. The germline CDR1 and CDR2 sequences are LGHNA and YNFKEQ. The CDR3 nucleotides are TGTGCCAGCAGCCAAGATCGGCGGGGGGCGAGCACCGGGGAGCTGTTTTTT. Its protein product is CASSQDRRGASTGELFF.

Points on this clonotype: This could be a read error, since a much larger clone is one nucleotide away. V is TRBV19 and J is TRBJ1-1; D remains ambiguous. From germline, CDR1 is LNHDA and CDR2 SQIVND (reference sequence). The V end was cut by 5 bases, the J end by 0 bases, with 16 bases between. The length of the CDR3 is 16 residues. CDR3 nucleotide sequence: TGTGCCAGTAGTTTTGGGCGTGGGCAGCTGAACACTGAAGCTTTCTTT. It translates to CASSFGRGQLNTEAFF.

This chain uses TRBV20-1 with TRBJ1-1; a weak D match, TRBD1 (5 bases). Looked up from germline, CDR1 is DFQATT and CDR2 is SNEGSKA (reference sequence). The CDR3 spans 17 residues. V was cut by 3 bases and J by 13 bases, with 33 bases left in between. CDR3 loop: CSARGGVMMVAGTQIFF. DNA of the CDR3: TGCAGTGCTAGGGGGGGGGTGATGATGGTAGCAGGCACCCAAATTTTCTTT.

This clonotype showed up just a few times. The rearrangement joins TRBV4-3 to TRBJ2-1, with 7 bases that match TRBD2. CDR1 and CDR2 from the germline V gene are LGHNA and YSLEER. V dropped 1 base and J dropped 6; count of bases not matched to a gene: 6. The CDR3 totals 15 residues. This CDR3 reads CASSQGSAGTNEQFF. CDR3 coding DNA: TGCGCCAGCAGCCAAGGGTCAGCGGGGACCAATGAGCAGTTCTTC.

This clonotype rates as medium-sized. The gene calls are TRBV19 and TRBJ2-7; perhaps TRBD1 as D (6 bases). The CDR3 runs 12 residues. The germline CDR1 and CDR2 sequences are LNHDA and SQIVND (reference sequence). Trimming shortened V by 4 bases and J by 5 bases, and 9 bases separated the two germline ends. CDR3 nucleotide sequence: TGTGCCAGTAGTACCACAGGGAACGAGCAGTACTTC. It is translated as CASSTTGNEQYF. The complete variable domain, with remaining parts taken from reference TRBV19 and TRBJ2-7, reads DGGITQSPKYLFRKEGQNVTLSCEQNLNHDAMYWYRQDPGQGLRLIYYSQIVNDFQKGDIAEGYSVSREKKESFPLTVTSAQKNPTAFYLCASSTTGNEQYFGPGTRLTVT.

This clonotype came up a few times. The CDR3 spells CASSLGTSGGYTDTQYF. CDR3 DNA sequence: TGTGCCAGCAGCCTCGGGACTAGCGGGGGATACACAGATACGCAGTATTTT. The V call is TRBV6-2 or TRBV6-3, the J call TRBJ2-3, with 14 bases that match TRBD2. Germline CDR1 is MNHEY and CDR2 is SVGEGT. The CDR3 is 17 amino acids. The junction had 7 bases not matched to a gene; V was cut back by 6 bases and J by 2 bases.

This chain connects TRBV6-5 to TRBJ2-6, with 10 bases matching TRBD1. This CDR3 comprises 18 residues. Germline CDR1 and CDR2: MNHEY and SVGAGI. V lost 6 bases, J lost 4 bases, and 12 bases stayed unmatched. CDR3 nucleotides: TGTGCCAGCAGCCCCCGGGACAGGGGATGGAACGGGGCCAACGTCCTGACTTTC. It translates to CASSPRDRGWNGANVLTF.

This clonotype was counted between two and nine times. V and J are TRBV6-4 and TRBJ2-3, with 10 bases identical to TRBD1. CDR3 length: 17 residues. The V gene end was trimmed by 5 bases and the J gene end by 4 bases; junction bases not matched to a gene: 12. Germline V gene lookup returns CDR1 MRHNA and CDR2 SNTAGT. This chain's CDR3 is CASSNTPGQGRSDTQYF. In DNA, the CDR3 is TGTGCCAGCAGTAACACCCCGGGACAGGGGCGATCAGATACGCAGTATTTT.

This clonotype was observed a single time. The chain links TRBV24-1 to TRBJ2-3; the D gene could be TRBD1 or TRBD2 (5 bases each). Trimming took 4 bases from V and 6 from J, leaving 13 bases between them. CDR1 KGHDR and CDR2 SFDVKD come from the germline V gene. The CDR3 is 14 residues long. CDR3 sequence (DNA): TGTGCCACCAGTGAATCTGGGACCACGGATACGCAGTATTTT. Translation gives CATSESGTTDTQYF.

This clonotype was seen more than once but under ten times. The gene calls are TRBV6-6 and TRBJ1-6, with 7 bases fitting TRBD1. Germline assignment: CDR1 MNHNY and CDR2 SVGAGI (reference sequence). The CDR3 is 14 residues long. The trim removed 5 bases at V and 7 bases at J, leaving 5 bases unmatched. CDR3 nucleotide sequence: TGTGCCAGCAGTGTGGACAGGCTCAATTCACCCCTCCACTTT. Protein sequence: CASSVDRLNSPLHF.

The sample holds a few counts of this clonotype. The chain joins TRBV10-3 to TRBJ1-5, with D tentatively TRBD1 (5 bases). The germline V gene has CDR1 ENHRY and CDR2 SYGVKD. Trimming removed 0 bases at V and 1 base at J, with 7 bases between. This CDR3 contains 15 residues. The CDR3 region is CAISESGGSNQPQHF. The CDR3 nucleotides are TGTGCCATCAGTGAGTCTGGGGGAAGCAATCAGCCCCAGCATTTT.

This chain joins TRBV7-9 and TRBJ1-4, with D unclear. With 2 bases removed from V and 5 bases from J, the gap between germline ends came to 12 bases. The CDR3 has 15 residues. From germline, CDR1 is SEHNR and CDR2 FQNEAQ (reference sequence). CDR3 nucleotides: TGTGCCAGCAGCTTAACCTCCCCGAACAATGAAAAACTGTTTTTT. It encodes CASSLTSPNNEKLFF.

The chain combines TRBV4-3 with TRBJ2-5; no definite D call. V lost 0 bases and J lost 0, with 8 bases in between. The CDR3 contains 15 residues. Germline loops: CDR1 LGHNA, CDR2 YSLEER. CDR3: CASSQDTAYQETQYF. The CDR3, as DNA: TGCGCCAGCAGCCAAGATACTGCATACCAAGAGACCCAGTACTTC.

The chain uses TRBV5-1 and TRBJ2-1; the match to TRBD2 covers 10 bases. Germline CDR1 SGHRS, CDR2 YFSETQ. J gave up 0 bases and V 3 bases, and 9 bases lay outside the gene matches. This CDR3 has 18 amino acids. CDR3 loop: CASSSELAGRSSYNEQFF. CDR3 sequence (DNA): TGCGCCAGCAGCTCGGAACTAGCGGGGCGGAGCTCCTACAATGAGCAGTTCTTC.

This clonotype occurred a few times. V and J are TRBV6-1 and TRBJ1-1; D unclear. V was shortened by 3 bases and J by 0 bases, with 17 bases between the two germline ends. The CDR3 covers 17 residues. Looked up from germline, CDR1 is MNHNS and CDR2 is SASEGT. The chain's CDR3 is CASSDLVRVALNTEAFF. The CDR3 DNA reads TGTGCCAGCAGTGATTTAGTAAGGGTCGCACTGAACACTGAAGCTTTCTTT.